This T cell receptor beta chain was identified in a study of blood T cell repertoires in COVID-19. This clone was seen only once. Sequencing was performed with immunoSEQ multiplex PCR; in TCRdb, only in-frame clones are kept and a portion is missing. This sample yields approximately 56,000 clones, of which 80% to 90% are seen a single time; 13% belongs to the top ten. Sequencing was performed on peripheral blood. The source of this sequence is a woman older than 75 with acute or convalescent COVID-19.

In DNA, the CDR3 is TGTGCCAGCAGCTTAGCAGGGGGCGAGCAGTACTTC. Translation: CASSLAGGEQYF. The rearrangement uses TRBV11-2 and TRBJ2-7; 7 bases agree with TRBD1. In germline, CDR1 is SGHAT, CDR2 FQNNGV. J gave up 6 bases and V 1 base, and 0 bases lay outside the gene matches. The CDR3 extends over 12 amino acids.